The 20 T cell receptor beta chains below were found in one sample sequenced in a study of shared clonotypes between healthy human individuals. Some clones are missing from TCRdb's copy, which holds only in-frame ones; the method was immunoSEQ multiplex PCR. In the table there are about 2.5 million clones, 85% to 95% of which are singletons. Sample: naive CD4+ T cells from PBMCs. Subset defined: CD45RA+ positively selected. These receptors were obtained from a man aged 18-30 years in good health. Some clones in this sample may be carry-over from other donors' samples.

V is TRBV1 and J is TRBJ2-7. TRBV1 is a known pseudogene. This CDR3 contains 13 residues. CDR3 region: CTSSQGISYEQYF. The CDR3 DNA sequence: TGCACCAGCAGCCAAGGGATCTCCTACGAGCAGTACTTC.

The chain recombines TRBV5-6 with TRBJ2-2; D is possibly TRBD1 (6 bases). Germline V gene sequence: CDR1 SGHDT, CDR2 YYEEEE. Deletions cut 2 bases from V and 3 bases from J, with 11 bases between. This CDR3 region has 15 residues. CDR3 nucleotides: TGTGCCAGCAGCTTCAGACAGGACTACACCGGGGAGCTGTTTTTT. It encodes CASSFRQDYTGELFF.

This rearrangement joins TRBV28 to TRBJ1-2; no clear D. V lost 10 bases to trimming and J lost 6 bases, with 15 bases between them. Germline V gene lookup returns CDR1 MDHEN and CDR2 SYDVKM. This CDR3 is built from 12 residues. CDR3 loop: CATSPGRHGYTF. The CDR3 region has the DNA TGTGCCACCTCCCCCGGTCGGCATGGCTACACCTTC.

The V and J genes are TRBV7-8 and TRBJ1-3; D is uncertain. This CDR3 region has 14 residues. The V gene lost 2 bases and the J gene lost 2 bases, with 7 bases spanning the gap. Germline-derived CDR1 and CDR2 are SGHVS and FQNEAQ. In nucleotides, the CDR3 is TGTGCCAGCAGCTTATTGCCGGCTGGAAACACCATATATTTT. Amino acid sequence: CASSLLPAGNTIYF. Drawing the rest from reference TRBV7-8 and TRBJ1-3, the complete variable domain is GAGVSQSPRYKVAKRGQDVALRCDPISGHVSLFWYQQALGQGPEFLTYFQNEAQLDKSGLPSDRFFAERPEGSVSTLKIQRTQQEDSAVYLCASSLLPAGNTIYFGEGSWLTVV.

The rearrangement joins TRBV9 to TRBJ1-1; unclear D gene. The V gene lost 2 bases and the J gene lost 0 bases, with 11 bases spanning the gap. From germline, CDR1 is SGDLS and CDR2 YYNGEE. This CDR3 is built from 15 residues. The chain's CDR3 is CASSVSITVNTEAFF. The CDR3 region has the DNA TGTGCCAGCAGCGTCTCTATTACAGTGAACACTGAAGCTTTCTTT.

The rearrangement links TRBV5-1 to TRBJ2-3; 13 bases line up with TRBD2. The CDR3 consists of 16 residues. The V and J ends lost 4 bases and 6 bases, in that order; junction bases with no gene match: 8. The germline V gene encodes CDR1 SGHRS and CDR2 YFSETQ. DNA of the CDR3: TGCGCCAGCAGCGCCGGACTAGCGGGAGAATGGGATACGCAGTATTTT. Translation gives CASSAGLAGEWDTQYF.

V gene TRBV6-5 combines with J gene TRBJ2-1; maybe TRBD2 (5 bases). Germline CDR1 MNHEY, CDR2 SVGAGI. The CDR3 runs 12 residues. Trimming cost V 6 bases and J 6 bases, with 9 bases left between them. The CDR3 nucleotides read TGTGCCAGCAGGACTACTAGCAATGAGCAGTTCTTC. It yields the protein CASRTTSNEQFF.

This sequence joins TRBV7-7 and TRBJ2-1, with D perhaps matching TRBD2 (6 bases). The germline V gene has CDR1 SSHAT and CDR2 FNYEAQ (reference sequence). The CDR3 runs to 16 residues. Trimming stripped 5 bases from V and 0 bases from J, with 14 bases between. CDR3 nucleotide sequence: TGTGCCAGCAGCGGAGCGGAGGGCAGCTCCTACAATGAGCAGTTCTTC. Protein: CASSGAEGSSYNEQFF. The full variable domain, with the rest looked up from reference TRBV7-7 and TRBJ2-1, is GAGVSQSPRYKVTKRGQDVTLRCDPISSHATLYWYQQALGQGPEFLTYFNYEAQPDKSGLPSDRFSAERPEGSISTLTIQRTEQRDSAMYRCASSGAEGSSYNEQFFGPGTRLTVL.

This chain joins TRBV6-1 and TRBJ1-2; D perhaps matches TRBD1 (6 bases). Trimming removed 6 bases at V and 8 bases at J, with 13 bases between. The length of the CDR3 is 12 residues. Germline V gives CDR1 MNHNS, CDR2 SASEGT. CDR3 protein: CASRGQGIGYTF. In DNA form, the CDR3 reads TGTGCCAGCAGGGGCCAGGGGATAGGCTACACCTTC.

In its sample, this clone was seen once. The J gene is TRBJ2-7, the V gene TRBV28; D not certain. The CDR3 consists of 12 residues. V gave up 9 bases and J gave up 4 bases, with 13 bases separating them. Germline-derived CDR1 and CDR2 are MDHEN and SYDVKM. CDR3 bases: TGTGCCAGTTCTAAGACTCTTTACGAGCAGTACTTC. It is translated as CASSKTLYEQYF.

V and J are TRBV5-1 and TRBJ1-4; D is perhaps TRBD1 (6 bases). The CDR3 extends over 16 amino acids. CDR1 SGHRS and CDR2 YFSETQ come from the germline V gene. Trimming left V 4 bases short and J 7 bases short, with 20 bases between. The CDR3 here is CASSPDPGVGSEKLFF. The CDR3 DNA reads as TGCGCCAGCAGCCCAGACCCAGGGGTAGGAAGTGAAAAACTGTTTTTT.

The genes are TRBV5-1 and TRBJ2-3; TRBD2 is a possible D gene (5 bases). V was cut by 2 bases and J by 0 bases, with 10 bases left in between. The CDR3 has 15 residues. Germline V gives CDR1 SGHRS, CDR2 YFSETQ. The CDR3 nucleotides read TGCGCCAGCAGCTTTTCTAGCCCTAGCACAGATACGCAGTATTTT. This codes for CASSFSSPSTDTQYF.

The rearrangement links TRBV28 to TRBJ1-5; 10 positions match TRBD1. The CDR3 consists of 15 residues. After removal of 6 bases from V and 7 bases from J, the junction contained 9 bases not matched to a gene. Germline-derived CDR1 and CDR2 are MDHEN and SYDVKM. CDR3 in amino acids: CASRRGQGIDQPQHF. The CDR3 coding sequence is TGTGCCAGCAGAAGGGGACAGGGGATAGACCAGCCCCAGCATTTT. Full variable domain (rest looked up from reference TRBV28 and TRBJ1-5): DVKVTQSSRYLVKRTGEKVFLECVQDMDHENMFWYRQDPGLGLRLIYFSYDVKMKEKGDIPEGYSVSREKKERFSLILESASTNQTSMYLCASRRGQGIDQPQHFGDGTRLSIL.

The rearrangement joins TRBV28 to TRBJ1-3; D gene ambiguous. Per germline, CDR1 MDHEN and CDR2 SYDVKM. The CDR3 has 16 amino acids. V lost 3 bases, J lost 0 bases, and 12 bases lay in between. The CDR3 here is CASSLTAALSGNTIYF. In DNA, the CDR3 is TGTGCCAGCAGTTTGACGGCTGCCCTCTCTGGAAACACCATATATTTT.

The J gene is TRBJ2-1, the V gene TRBV5-4; 8 bases are shared with TRBD2. The CDR3 loop spans 15 amino acids. V trimming: 4 bases; J trimming: 6 bases; junction bases outside the gene matches: 9. Germline V lookup: CDR1 SGHNT, CDR2 YYREEE (reference sequence). The CDR3 bases are TGTGCCAGCAGCCTCGGGGGGGCGTACCCCAATGAGCAGTTCTTC. Translated: CASSLGGAYPNEQFF.

To note about this clone: Other DNA sequences in this specimen translate into the identical CDR3. The chain recombines TRBV18 with TRBJ1-5; 9 nucleotides align to TRBD1. The CDR3 contains 14 residues. J gave up 4 bases and V 3 bases, and 1 base lay outside the gene matches. Germline values: CDR1 KGHSH, CDR2 LQKENI. The CDR3 spells CASSPGQGNQPQHF. CDR3 nucleotide sequence: TGTGCCAGCTCACCGGGACAGGGTAATCAGCCCCAGCATTTT. Drawing the rest from reference TRBV18 and TRBJ1-5, the complete variable domain is NAGVMQNPRHLVRRRGQEARLRCSPMKGHSHVYWYRQLPEEGLKFMVYLQKENIIDESGMPKERFSAEFPKEGPSILRIQQVVRGDSAAYFCASSPGQGNQPQHFGDGTRLSIL.

The chain couples TRBV28 to TRBJ2-7; the D is unclear. Trimming removed 3 bases at V and 5 bases at J, with 11 bases between. Germline V CDR1 and CDR2: MDHEN, SYDVKM. The CDR3 is made up of 13 amino acids. In DNA, the CDR3 is TGTGCCAGCAGTTTGGCAGAAAGCGACGAGCAGTACTTC. Its translation: CASSLAESDEQYF.

The chain employs TRBV4-3 and TRBJ2-5; unclear D gene. The length of the CDR3 is 15 residues. Trimming removed 4 bases at V and 4 bases at J, with 16 bases between. Looked up from germline, CDR1 is LGHNA and CDR2 is YSLEER. This CDR3 is CASSPSLSLAETQYF. The CDR3 DNA reads TGCGCCAGCAGCCCATCCCTATCTCTGGCAGAGACCCAGTACTTC.

Only one count was recorded for this clone. The V call is TRBV2, the J call TRBJ1-5, with 9 bases lining up with TRBD1. Trimming at V came to 3 bases and at J to 6 bases, leaving 9 bases not matched to a gene. This CDR3 has 16 residues. From germline, CDR1 is SNHLY and CDR2 FYNNEI. CDR3 coding DNA: TGTGCCAGCAGTGATAAATACAGGGGGCCGGGTCAGCCCCAGCATTTT. Translation: CASSDKYRGPGQPQHF.

V gene TRBV18 combines with J gene TRBJ2-7; no clear D gene. CDR1 KGHSH and CDR2 LQKENI come from the germline V gene. The CDR3 is 14 residues long. V dropped 4 bases and J dropped 2 bases, with 12 bases sitting between them. The CDR3: CASSLAEPPYEQYF. For the CDR3, the DNA is TGTGCCAGCTCACTCGCCGAACCCCCCTACGAGCAGTACTTC.